The 3 T cell receptor beta chains in this list originate from one sample, sequenced in a study of vaccination effects on CD4 cells after COVID-19. Generated by immunoSEQ multiplex PCR, the TCRdb table keeps only in-frame clones and is missing some. This sample has 50,000 to 65,000 clones, with roughly 79% found just once. Which antigens these TCRs recognize remains unknown. Before any sequencing was done, the ViraFEST assay used viral peptide pools to expand antigen-specific CD4+ T cells. After about 10 days in culture, the CD4+ T cells were isolated. The sequencing here drew on CD4+ T cells from PBMCs cultured with HCoV-229E spike peptides, taken before COVID-19 vaccination. The receptors stem from a human donor who received a COVID-19 vaccine.

The rearrangement uses TRBV5-4 and TRBJ1-2; perhaps TRBD1 as D (5 bases). The germline CDR1 and CDR2 sequences are SGHNT and YYREEE (reference sequence). V was trimmed by 3 bases and J by 2 bases, leaving 14 bases between them. This CDR3 comprises 15 residues. CDR3: CASSSGRDANYGYTF. CDR3 DNA: TGTGCCAGCAGCTCGGGACGGGACGCAAACTATGGCTACACCTTC.

The chain employs TRBV3-1 (or the pseudogene TRBV3-2) and TRBJ1-5; no clear D gene. Germline CDR1 is LGHDT and CDR2 is YNNKEL (reference sequence). The length of the CDR3 is 13 residues. Trimming removed 3 bases at V and 7 bases at J, with 10 bases between. The CDR3 coding sequence is TGTGCCAGCAGCCATTTGTTGGGACAGCCCCAGCATTTT. This codes for CASSHLLGQPQHF.

This clone was counted a single time. The gene calls are TRBV11-2 and TRBJ2-1, with 8 bases fitting TRBD1. V gave up 5 bases and J gave up 0 bases; unmatched junction bases: 9. This CDR3 has 17 residues. Per the germline V gene, CDR1 is SGHAT and CDR2 is FQNNGV. The CDR3 sequence is CASSPMAGTGSYNEQFF. The CDR3 region has the DNA TGTGCCAGCAGCCCTATGGCCGGGACAGGCTCCTACAATGAGCAGTTCTTC.